The rows below give T cell receptor beta chains drawn from one sample of a study of vaccination and CD4 T cells after COVID-19. TCRdb passed the PCR reads through MiXCR, listing each CDR3 protein once. The table has around 7,000 distinct CDR3 sequences, 30% to 45% seen once. Their antigens remain unidentified. Sample: CD4+ T cells from blood, cultured in vitro. The receptors shown here come from a human donor in good health. Both conserved end residues are part of each CDR3. A D gene is named only where the DNA matches it firmly. The size of a clone is reported for some rows only, either as once, few or many, or as a class for expanded clones.

D gene: .
CDR3 length: 12
V gene: TRBV15
J gene: TRBJ2-2
clone size: .
CDR3 DNA: TGTGCCACCAGCAGAGATTGGGGGGAGCTGTTTTTT
CDR3 protein: CATSRDWGELFF

D gene: .
CDR3 length: 15
V gene: TRBV18
J gene: TRBJ1-6
clone size: once
CDR3 DNA: TGTGCCAGCTCACCACTCGGAGTTGGGAATTCACCCCTCCACTTT
CDR3 protein: CASSPLGVGNSPLHF

D gene: TRBD1
CDR3 length: 14
V gene: TRBV2
J gene: TRBJ1-5
clone size: .
CDR3 DNA: TGTGCCAGCAGCGGAACAGGGGGCGGTCAGCCCCAGCATTTT
CDR3 protein: CASSGTGGGQPQHF

D gene: .
CDR3 length: 13
V gene: TRBV29-1
J gene: TRBJ1-1
clone size: few
CDR3 DNA: TGCAGCGGCGGACGGCCCGCGAACACTGAAGCTTTCTTT
CDR3 protein: CSGGRPANTEAFF

D gene: .
CDR3 length: 16
V gene: TRBV20-1
J gene: TRBJ1-3
clone size: .
CDR3 DNA: TGCAGTGCTAGTCCCGTCCACGGGACACAGCCAAACACCATATATTTT
CDR3 protein: CSASPVHGTQPNTIYF

D gene: .
CDR3 length: 14
V gene: TRBV6-1
J gene: TRBJ1-1
clone size: .
CDR3 DNA: TGTGCCAGCAGGGAAAGGGGCGGAGACACTGGGGGTTTCTTT
CDR3 protein: CASRERGGDTGGFF

D gene: .
CDR3 length: 14
V gene: TRBV6-5
J gene: TRBJ1-4
clone size: .
CDR3 DNA: TGTGCCAGCAGTTACCTGGGGACTAATGAAAAACTGTTTTTT
CDR3 protein: CASSYLGTNEKLFF

D gene: TRBD1
CDR3 length: 14
V gene: TRBV2
J gene: TRBJ1-1
clone size: .
CDR3 DNA: TGTGCCAGCAGTCGGACAGGGGTGGACACTGAAGCTTTCTTT
CDR3 protein: CASSRTGVDTEAFF

D gene: TRBD1
CDR3 length: 18
V gene: TRBV18
J gene: TRBJ2-6
clone size: .
CDR3 DNA: TGTGCCAGCTCACCACCCGGGACAGGGGGCTCTGGGGCCAACGTCCTGACTTTC
CDR3 protein: CASSPPGTGGSGANVLTF

D gene: .
CDR3 length: 11
V gene: TRBV5-1
J gene: TRBJ1-1
clone size: .
CDR3 DNA: TGCGCCAGCACGGGGAACACTGAAGCTTTCTTT
CDR3 protein: CASTGNTEAFF

D gene: TRBD1
CDR3 length: 13
V gene: TRBV5-1
J gene: TRBJ2-3
clone size: .
CDR3 DNA: TGCGCCAGCAGCCTAACAGGGGCAGATACGCAGTATTTT
CDR3 protein: CASSLTGADTQYF

D gene: .
CDR3 length: 12
V gene: TRBV6-1
J gene: TRBJ2-1
clone size: .
CDR3 DNA: TGTGCCAGCAGTCAGACCTGGGGTGAGCAGTTCTTC
CDR3 protein: CASSQTWGEQFF

D gene: .
CDR3 length: 16
V gene: TRBV19
J gene: TRBJ1-5
clone size: medium-sized
CDR3 DNA: TGTGCCAGTAGTCCATCACATACAGGGTCGGGTCAGCCCCAGCATTTT
CDR3 protein: CASSPSHTGSGQPQHF

D gene: TRBD1
CDR3 length: 14
V gene: TRBV27
J gene: TRBJ1-5
clone size: few
CDR3 DNA: TGTGCCAGCAGTTTAGGAGGGGGCCCTCAGCCCCAGCATTTT
CDR3 protein: CASSLGGGPQPQHF

D gene: .
CDR3 length: 15
V gene: TRBV27
J gene: TRBJ2-2
clone size: .
CDR3 DNA: TGTGCCAGCAAAGTATATTCCGGGAACACCGGGGAGCTGTTTTTT
CDR3 protein: CASKVYSGNTGELFF

D gene: .
CDR3 length: 14
V gene: TRBV19
J gene: TRBJ1-5
clone size: .
CDR3 DNA: TGTGCCAGTAGTATCGGCACAGAAAATCAGCCCCAGCATTTT
CDR3 protein: CASSIGTENQPQHF

D gene: .
CDR3 length: 15
V gene: TRBV7-8
J gene: TRBJ1-6
clone size: .
CDR3 DNA: TGTGCCAGCAGCCTAAGGGCGGCGGGGGGTTCACCCCTCCACTTT
CDR3 protein: CASSLRAAGGSPLHF

D gene: .
CDR3 length: 16
V gene: TRBV27
J gene: TRBJ1-6
clone size: .
CDR3 DNA: TGTGCCAGCAGTTTAGTCCCCACAGAGGGAAATTCACCCCTCCACTTT
CDR3 protein: CASSLVPTEGNSPLHF

D gene: TRBD1
CDR3 length: 14
V gene: TRBV2
J gene: TRBJ1-6
clone size: .
CDR3 DNA: TGTGCCAGCGGACAGGCCACCTATAATTCACCCCTCCACTTT
CDR3 protein: CASGQATYNSPLHF

D gene: TRBD1
CDR3 length: 13
V gene: TRBV27
J gene: TRBJ1-1
clone size: .
CDR3 DNA: TGTGCCAGTAGGACAGGGGGTCGGACTGAAGCTTTCTTT
CDR3 protein: CASRTGGRTEAFF

D gene: .
CDR3 length: 13
V gene: TRBV12-3/TRBV12-4
J gene: TRBJ1-1
clone size: few
CDR3 DNA: TGTGCCAGCAGTGGGTACGGGCAACAAGAAGCTTTCTTT
CDR3 protein: CASSGYGQQEAFF

D gene: .
CDR3 length: 11
V gene: TRBV27
J gene: TRBJ2-5
clone size: few
CDR3 DNA: TGTGCCAGCAGTTCGGGAAAGACCCAGTACTTC
CDR3 protein: CASSSGKTQYF

D gene: .
CDR3 length: 14
V gene: TRBV20-1
J gene: TRBJ2-3
clone size: few
CDR3 DNA: TGCAGTGCACTCAGGGGCCCGAGGACAGATACGCAGTATTTT
CDR3 protein: CSALRGPRTDTQYF

D gene: .
CDR3 length: 13
V gene: TRBV7-8
J gene: TRBJ2-3
clone size: few
CDR3 DNA: TGTGCCAGCAGCTTCGCCTCCACAGATACGCAGTATTTT
CDR3 protein: CASSFASTDTQYF

D gene: TRBD1
CDR3 length: 14
V gene: TRBV2
J gene: TRBJ1-1
clone size: few
CDR3 DNA: TGTGCCAGCAGCCTCACAGGGGCTTGGACTGAAGCTTTCTTT
CDR3 protein: CASSLTGAWTEAFF

D gene: TRBD1
CDR3 length: 15
V gene: TRBV9
J gene: TRBJ2-3
clone size: .
CDR3 DNA: TGTGCCAGCAGCCCTGGGACAGTTACCACAGATACGCAGTATTTT
CDR3 protein: CASSPGTVTTDTQYF

D gene: TRBD2
CDR3 length: 13
V gene: TRBV6-1
J gene: TRBJ2-5
clone size: .
CDR3 DNA: TGTGCCAGCAGGCGGGGGTTGGAAGAGACCCAGTACTTC
CDR3 protein: CASRRGLEETQYF

D gene: .
CDR3 length: 14
V gene: TRBV7-3
J gene: TRBJ2-2
clone size: .
CDR3 DNA: TGTGCCAGCAGCCCAGACAGGACCACCGGGGAGCTGTTTTTT
CDR3 protein: CASSPDRTTGELFF

D gene: .
CDR3 length: 14
V gene: TRBV12-3/TRBV12-4
J gene: TRBJ1-5
clone size: .
CDR3 DNA: TGTGCCAGCAGTGTGCACAGCGGCAATCAGCCCCAGCATTTT
CDR3 protein: CASSVHSGNQPQHF

D gene: .
CDR3 length: 13
V gene: TRBV11-3
J gene: TRBJ2-2
clone size: .
CDR3 DNA: TGTGCCAGCAGCTTAACTAACACCGGGGAGCTGTTTTTT
CDR3 protein: CASSLTNTGELFF

D gene: .
CDR3 length: 12
V gene: TRBV18
J gene: TRBJ1-2
clone size: .
CDR3 DNA: TGTGCCAGCTCAGCACAGAACTATGGCTACACCTTC
CDR3 protein: CASSAQNYGYTF

D gene: TRBD1
CDR3 length: 15
V gene: TRBV6-1
J gene: TRBJ2-7
clone size: few
CDR3 DNA: TGTGCCAGTCTCCGGGACAGGGACATTTCCTACGAGCAGTACTTC
CDR3 protein: CASLRDRDISYEQYF

D gene: TRBD1
CDR3 length: 17
V gene: TRBV7-9
J gene: TRBJ1-2
clone size: .
CDR3 DNA: TGTGCCAGCAGCTTAACCGGGACAGGGGACGGTCAGCATGGCTACACCTTC
CDR3 protein: CASSLTGTGDGQHGYTF

D gene: .
CDR3 length: 17
V gene: TRBV9
J gene: TRBJ2-5
clone size: .
CDR3 DNA: TGTGCCAGCAGCGTCGGCTCCTATGGAGGAGACCAAGAGACCCAGTACTTC
CDR3 protein: CASSVGSYGGDQETQYF

D gene: TRBD1
CDR3 length: 17
V gene: TRBV5-1
J gene: TRBJ2-5
clone size: .
CDR3 DNA: TGCGCCAGCAGCTTGGGAGTTGAGGGACAGGGGAAAGAGACCCAGTACTTC
CDR3 protein: CASSLGVEGQGKETQYF

D gene: .
CDR3 length: 14
V gene: TRBV11-2
J gene: TRBJ2-7
clone size: few
CDR3 DNA: TGTGCCAGCAGCCTGACTTGGCTCCTACACGAGCAGTACTTC
CDR3 protein: CASSLTWLLHEQYF

D gene: .
CDR3 length: 17
V gene: TRBV6-5
J gene: TRBJ1-5
clone size: .
CDR3 DNA: TGTGCCAGCAGTTCCCCTGCAGGGAGGGTTGGGAATCAGCCCCAGCATTTT
CDR3 protein: CASSSPAGRVGNQPQHF

D gene: .
CDR3 length: 15
V gene: TRBV2
J gene: TRBJ1-1
clone size: .
CDR3 DNA: TGTGCCAGCAGTGAATGGGGGGCTGGGGACACTGAAGCTTTCTTT
CDR3 protein: CASSEWGAGDTEAFF

D gene: .
CDR3 length: 11
V gene: TRBV20-1
J gene: TRBJ1-2
clone size: .
CDR3 DNA: TGCAGTGCTAGAGTTCCGGGGGGCTACACCTTC
CDR3 protein: CSARVPGGYTF

D gene: TRBD1
CDR3 length: 11
V gene: TRBV12-3/TRBV12-4
J gene: TRBJ1-1
clone size: .
CDR3 DNA: TGTGCCAGCAGCGCTGGACAGGGTACTTTCTTT
CDR3 protein: CASSAGQGTFF

D gene: .
CDR3 length: 12
V gene: TRBV20-1
J gene: TRBJ1-1
clone size: few
CDR3 DNA: TGCAGTGCTAACTTCGTTAACACTGAAGCTTTCTTT
CDR3 protein: CSANFVNTEAFF

D gene: .
CDR3 length: 17
V gene: TRBV7-9
J gene: TRBJ2-2
clone size: .
CDR3 DNA: TGTGCCAGCAGCTTAGACGCGCGGGACCCGAACACCGGGGAGCTGTTTTTT
CDR3 protein: CASSLDARDPNTGELFF

D gene: TRBD1
CDR3 length: 18
V gene: TRBV6-1
J gene: TRBJ2-7
clone size: .
CDR3 DNA: TGTGCCAGCAGTGAAGGAGTAGTGGACAGGACGCGGTCCTACGAGCAGTACTTC
CDR3 protein: CASSEGVVDRTRSYEQYF

D gene: TRBD1
CDR3 length: 15
V gene: TRBV27
J gene: TRBJ2-6
clone size: .
CDR3 DNA: TGTGCCAGCAGTCCATTCCCGGACAGGACCAACGTCCTGACTTTC
CDR3 protein: CASSPFPDRTNVLTF

D gene: .
CDR3 length: 14
V gene: TRBV5-4
J gene: TRBJ2-7
clone size: few
CDR3 DNA: TGTGCCAGCAGCTTGGGGGGAAGCTCCTACGAGCAGTACTTC
CDR3 protein: CASSLGGSSYEQYF

D gene: .
CDR3 length: 11
V gene: TRBV9
J gene: TRBJ1-1
clone size: .
CDR3 DNA: TGTGCCAGCGGACTCGGCACTGAAGCTTTCTTT
CDR3 protein: CASGLGTEAFF

D gene: TRBD1
CDR3 length: 14
V gene: TRBV20-1
J gene: TRBJ1-2
clone size: few
CDR3 DNA: TGCAGTGCTAGACGGACAGGACTGGGCTATGGCTACACCTTC
CDR3 protein: CSARRTGLGYGYTF

D gene: TRBD1
CDR3 length: 13
V gene: TRBV7-9
J gene: TRBJ2-5
clone size: few
CDR3 DNA: TGTGCCAGCAGCTCGGGGACAGAAGAGACCCAGTACTTC
CDR3 protein: CASSSGTEETQYF

D gene: .
CDR3 length: 14
V gene: TRBV6-2/TRBV6-3
J gene: TRBJ1-6
clone size: few
CDR3 DNA: TGTGCCAGCAGTTGGGAGGCCTATAATTCACCCCTCCACTTT
CDR3 protein: CASSWEAYNSPLHF

D gene: TRBD1
CDR3 length: 14
V gene: TRBV6-2/TRBV6-3
J gene: TRBJ1-2
clone size: .
CDR3 DNA: TGTGCCAGCAGCCCCGACGGGACAGGGTATGGCTACACCTTC
CDR3 protein: CASSPDGTGYGYTF

D gene: .
CDR3 length: 15
V gene: TRBV10-3
J gene: TRBJ2-3
clone size: few
CDR3 DNA: TGTGCCATCAGTGTCGGAGCGGTGAGCACAGATACGCAGTATTTT
CDR3 protein: CAISVGAVSTDTQYF

D gene: TRBD1
CDR3 length: 17
V gene: TRBV5-1
J gene: TRBJ1-6
clone size: .
CDR3 DNA: TGCGCCAGCAGCTCCTTACCGACAGGGCTGATTAATTCACCCCTCCACTTT
CDR3 protein: CASSSLPTGLINSPLHF

D gene: .
CDR3 length: 15
V gene: TRBV19
J gene: TRBJ1-5
clone size: .
CDR3 DNA: TGTGCCAGTAAGAAAGATCAGGGTCGCAATCAGCCCCAGCATTTT
CDR3 protein: CASKKDQGRNQPQHF

D gene: .
CDR3 length: 18
V gene: TRBV6-5
J gene: TRBJ2-7
clone size: .
CDR3 DNA: TGTGCCAGCAGTTATGGCAGGGCCGGACTTATTACCTCCTACGAGCAGTACTTC
CDR3 protein: CASSYGRAGLITSYEQYF

D gene: TRBD1
CDR3 length: 15
V gene: TRBV7-9
J gene: TRBJ2-7
clone size: few
CDR3 DNA: TGTGCCAGCAGCTTCGGACAGGGGGCTTTCTACGAGCAGTACTTC
CDR3 protein: CASSFGQGAFYEQYF